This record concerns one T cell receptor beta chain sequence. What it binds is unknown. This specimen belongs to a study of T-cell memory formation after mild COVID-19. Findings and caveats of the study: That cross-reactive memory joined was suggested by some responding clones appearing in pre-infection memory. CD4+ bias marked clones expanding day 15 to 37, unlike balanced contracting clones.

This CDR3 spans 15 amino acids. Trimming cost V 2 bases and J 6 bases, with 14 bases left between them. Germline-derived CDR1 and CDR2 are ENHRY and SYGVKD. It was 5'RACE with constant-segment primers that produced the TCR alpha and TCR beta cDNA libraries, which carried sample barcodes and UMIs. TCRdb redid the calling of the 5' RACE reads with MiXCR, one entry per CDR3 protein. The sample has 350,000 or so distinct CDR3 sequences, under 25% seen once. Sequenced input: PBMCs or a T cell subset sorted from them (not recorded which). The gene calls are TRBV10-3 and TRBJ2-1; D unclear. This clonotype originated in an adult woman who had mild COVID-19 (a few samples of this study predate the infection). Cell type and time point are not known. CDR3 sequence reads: CAISEALNLGNEQFF. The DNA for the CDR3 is TGTGCCATCAGTGAGGCCCTGAATTTAGGCAATGAGCAGTTCTTC.